Reported below is one T cell receptor beta chain. Its antigen remains unknown. Sequencing used immunoSEQ multiplex PCR; TCRdb keeps in-frame clones, though not all of them. The profile shows around 65,000 clones, 90% of them singletons. The CDR3 is 19 residues long. Germline V CDR1 and CDR2: MDHEN, SYDVKM. The V segment lost 5 bases and the J segment 7 bases; nucleotides outside the gene matches: 17. The data derive from a study of OX40 agonist ivuxolimab in advanced cancers. On the study more broadly: Every 2 weeks, patients got intravenous ivuxolimab at one of six dose levels (0.01-10 mg/kg). Patients with prior anti-PD-1, anti-PD-L1 or anti-CTLA-4 therapy were eligible; approximately 40% had some.

Study-level points and caveats: On average, a greater number of expanded clones characterised CD8+ T cells relative to CD4+. Clonal expansion was among the lowest in partial responders at 0.1-3.0 mg/kg, especially CD8+.

The source is an adult with an advanced solid tumor such as melanoma, head and neck, liver or kidney cancer. Specimen: CD4+ or CD8+ T cells sorted from blood, collected in a trial of the OX40 agonist ivuxolimab. The chain joins TRBV28 to TRBJ2-3; TRBD2 aligns across 14 bases. CDR3 in amino acids: CASSANAGTSGRRGHTQYF. The CDR3 DNA is TGTGCCAGCAGTGCTAACGCCGGGACTAGCGGGAGAAGAGGCCATACGCAGTATTTT.